The T cell receptor beta chain described here comes from a study of T-cell reconstitution after alpha-beta-depleted transplantation in children. The V end was cut by 1 base, the J end by 3 bases, with 19 bases between. The CDR3 is 17 residues long. Germline loops: CDR1 MGHDK, CDR2 SYGVNS. Unique molecular identifiers were used to barcode this TCRbeta library. One entry per CDR3 protein results from TCRdb running MiXCR on the PCR reads. This sample has 350,000 to 400,000 distinct CDR3 sequences; 13% occur once, and the top ten carry around 4.5%. Sample: PBMCs, taken from the stem cell graft. This sequence joins TRBV25-1 and TRBJ2-7; perhaps D is TRBD1 or TRBD2 (6 bases each). This receptor was taken from a human donor who donated a stem cell graft to a child with Fanconi anemia. The CDR3 DNA reads TGTGCCAGCAGTGAATGGGAAGGAGGGGGTAGGAACTACGAGCAGTACTTC. Amino acids: CASSEWEGGGRNYEQYF.